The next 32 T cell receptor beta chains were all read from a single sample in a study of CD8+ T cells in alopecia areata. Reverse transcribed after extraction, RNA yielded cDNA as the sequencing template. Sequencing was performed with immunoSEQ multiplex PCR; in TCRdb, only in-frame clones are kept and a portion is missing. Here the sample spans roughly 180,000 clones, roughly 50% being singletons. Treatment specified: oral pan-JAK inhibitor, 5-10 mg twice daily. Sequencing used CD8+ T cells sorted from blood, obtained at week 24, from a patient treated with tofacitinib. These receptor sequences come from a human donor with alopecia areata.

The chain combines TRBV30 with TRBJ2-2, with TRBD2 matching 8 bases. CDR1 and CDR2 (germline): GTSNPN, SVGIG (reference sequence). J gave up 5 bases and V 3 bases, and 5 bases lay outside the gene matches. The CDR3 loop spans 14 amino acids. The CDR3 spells CAWRRGAGTGELFF. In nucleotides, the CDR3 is TGTGCCTGGAGGCGGGGGGCCGGGACCGGGGAGCTGTTTTTT.

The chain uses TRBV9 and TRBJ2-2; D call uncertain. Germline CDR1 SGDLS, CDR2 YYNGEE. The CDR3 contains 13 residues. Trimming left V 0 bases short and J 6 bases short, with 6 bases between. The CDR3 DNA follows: TGTGCCAGCAGCGTAGATAACCCCGGGGAGCTGTTTTTT. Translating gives CASSVDNPGELFF.

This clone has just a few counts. CDR3 residues: CASSLGPLAGVNEQFF. DNA of the CDR3: TGTGCCAGCAGCTTAGGCCCCCTAGCGGGGGTGAATGAGCAGTTCTTC. The gene calls are TRBV13 and TRBJ2-1, with 10 bases fitting TRBD2. The CDR3 is 16 amino acids. CDR1 is PRHDT and CDR2 is FYEKMQ in the germline V gene (reference sequence). V trimming: 0 bases; J trimming: 7 bases; junction bases outside the gene matches: 6.

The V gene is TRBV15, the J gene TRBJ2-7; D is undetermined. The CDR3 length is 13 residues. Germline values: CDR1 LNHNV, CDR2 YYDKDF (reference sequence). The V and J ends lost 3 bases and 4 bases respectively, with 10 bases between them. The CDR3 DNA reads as TGTGCCACCAGCAGTGCAGGAAGTTACGAGCAGTACTTC. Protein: CATSSAGSYEQYF. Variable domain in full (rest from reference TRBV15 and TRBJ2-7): DAMVIQNPRYQVTQFGKPVTLSCSQTLNHNVMYWYQQKSSQAPKLLFHYYDKDFNNEADTPDNFQSRRPNTSFCFLDIRSPGLGDTAMYLCATSSAGSYEQYFGPGTRLTVT.

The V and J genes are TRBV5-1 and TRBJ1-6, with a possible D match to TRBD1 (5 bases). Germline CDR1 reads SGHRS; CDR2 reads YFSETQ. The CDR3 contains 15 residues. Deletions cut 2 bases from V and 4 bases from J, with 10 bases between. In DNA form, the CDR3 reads TGCGCCAGCAGCTTCTCTGGGGCTTATAATTCACCCCTCCACTTT. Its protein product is CASSFSGAYNSPLHF.

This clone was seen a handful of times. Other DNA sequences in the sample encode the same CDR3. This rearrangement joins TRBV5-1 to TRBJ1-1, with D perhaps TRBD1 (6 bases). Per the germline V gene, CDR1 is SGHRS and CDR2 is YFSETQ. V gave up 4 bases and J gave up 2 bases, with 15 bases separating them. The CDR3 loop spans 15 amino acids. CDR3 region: CASSLKQGLNTEAFF. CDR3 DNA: TGCGCCAGCAGCCTTAAACAGGGACTCAACACTGAAGCTTTCTTT.

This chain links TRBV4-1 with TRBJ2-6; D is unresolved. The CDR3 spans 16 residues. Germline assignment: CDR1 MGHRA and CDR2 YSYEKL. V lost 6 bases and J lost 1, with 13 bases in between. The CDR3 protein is CASSPRIKSGANVLTF. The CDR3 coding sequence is TGCGCCAGCAGTCCAAGGATCAAATCTGGGGCCAACGTCCTGACTTTC.

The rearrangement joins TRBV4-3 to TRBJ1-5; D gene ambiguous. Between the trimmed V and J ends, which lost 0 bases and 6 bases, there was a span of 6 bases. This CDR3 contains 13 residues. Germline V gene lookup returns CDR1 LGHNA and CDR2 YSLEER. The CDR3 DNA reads TGCGCCAGCAGCCAAGATCCTCTTCAGCCCCAGCATTTT. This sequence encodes CASSQDPLQPQHF.

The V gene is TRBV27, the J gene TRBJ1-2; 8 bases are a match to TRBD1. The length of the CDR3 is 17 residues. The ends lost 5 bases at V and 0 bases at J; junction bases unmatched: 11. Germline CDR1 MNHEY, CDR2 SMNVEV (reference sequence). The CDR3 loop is CASSASGTGSSNYGYTF. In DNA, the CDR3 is TGTGCCAGCAGTGCCTCCGGGACAGGAAGCTCTAACTATGGCTACACCTTC.

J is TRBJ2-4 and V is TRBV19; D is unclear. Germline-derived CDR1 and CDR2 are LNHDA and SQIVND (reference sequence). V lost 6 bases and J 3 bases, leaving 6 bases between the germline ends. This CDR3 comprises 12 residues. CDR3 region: CASSLGKNIQYF. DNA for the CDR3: TGTGCCAGTAGCCTAGGCAAAAACATTCAGTACTTC.

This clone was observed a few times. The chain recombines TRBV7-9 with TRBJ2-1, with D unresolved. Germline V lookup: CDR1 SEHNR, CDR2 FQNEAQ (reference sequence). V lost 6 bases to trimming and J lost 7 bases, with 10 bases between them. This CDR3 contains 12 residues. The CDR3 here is CASSTGLNEQFF. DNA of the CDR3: TGTGCCAGCAGTACCGGTCTTAATGAGCAGTTCTTC.

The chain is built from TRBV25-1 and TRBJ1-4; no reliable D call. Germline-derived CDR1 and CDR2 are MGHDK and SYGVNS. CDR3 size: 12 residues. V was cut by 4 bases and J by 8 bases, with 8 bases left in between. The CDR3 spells CASSAREEKLFF. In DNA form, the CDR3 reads TGTGCCAGCAGTGCGAGGGAAGAAAAACTGTTTTTT.

The CDR3 spells CASSLSVESIYGYTF. CDR3 in DNA: TGCGCCAGCAGCTTGTCGGTAGAGAGCATCTATGGCTACACCTTC. The chain is built from TRBV5-1 and TRBJ1-2; no clear D. The CDR3 length is 15 residues. Trimming pared 1 base from V and 4 bases from J, leaving 14 bases between. CDR1 and CDR2 from the germline V gene are SGHRS and YFSETQ. Supplemented by reference TRBV5-1 and TRBJ1-2, the full variable domain reads KAGVTQTPRYLIKTRGQQVTLSCSPISGHRSVSWYQQTPGQGLQFLFEYFSETQRNKGNFPGRFSGRQFSNSRSEMNVSTLELGDSALYLCASSLSVESIYGYTFGSGTRLTVV.

Written as DNA, the CDR3 is TGTGCCAGCAGTCGAACAGCGGCCCCCACAGATACGCAGTATTTT. It is translated as CASSRTAAPTDTQYF. This sequence joins TRBV7-3 and TRBJ2-3, with D possibly being TRBD2 (5 bases). Trimming cost V 6 bases and J 2 bases, with 15 bases left between them. The CDR3 totals 15 residues. Germline V CDR1 and CDR2: SGHTA, FQGTGA.

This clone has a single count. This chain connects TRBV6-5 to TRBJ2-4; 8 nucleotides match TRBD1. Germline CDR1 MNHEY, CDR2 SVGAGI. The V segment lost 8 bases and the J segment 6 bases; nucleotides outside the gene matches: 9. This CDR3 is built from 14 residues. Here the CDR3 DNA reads TGTGCCAGCGCATCCGGACAGGGCGGAAACATTCAGTACTTC. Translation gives CASASGQGGNIQYF.

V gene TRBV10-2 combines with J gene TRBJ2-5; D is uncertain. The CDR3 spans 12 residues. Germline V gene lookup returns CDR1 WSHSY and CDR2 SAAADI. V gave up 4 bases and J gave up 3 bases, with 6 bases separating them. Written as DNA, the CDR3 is TGCGCCAGCAGTGGTGCGGAAGAGACCCAGTACTTC. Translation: CASSGAEETQYF.

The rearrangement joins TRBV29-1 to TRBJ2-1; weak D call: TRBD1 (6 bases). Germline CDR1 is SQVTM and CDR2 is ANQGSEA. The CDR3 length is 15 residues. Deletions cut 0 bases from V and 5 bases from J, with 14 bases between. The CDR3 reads CSVEDTDRPNNEQFF. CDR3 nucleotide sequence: TGCAGCGTTGAAGATACTGACAGGCCCAACAATGAGCAGTTCTTC.

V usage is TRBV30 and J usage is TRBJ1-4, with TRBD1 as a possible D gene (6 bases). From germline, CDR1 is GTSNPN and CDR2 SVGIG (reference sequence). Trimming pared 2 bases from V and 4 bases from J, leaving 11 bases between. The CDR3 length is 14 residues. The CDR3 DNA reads TGTGCCTGGAGTCCCGGGGGCCTTAATGAAAAACTGTTTTTT. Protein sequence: CAWSPGGLNEKLFF.

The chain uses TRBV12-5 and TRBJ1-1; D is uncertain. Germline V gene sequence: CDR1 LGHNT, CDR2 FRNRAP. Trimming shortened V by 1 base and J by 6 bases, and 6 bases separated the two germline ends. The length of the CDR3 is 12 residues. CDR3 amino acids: CASGLGVSEAFF. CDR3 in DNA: TGTGCTAGTGGTTTGGGGGTCTCTGAAGCTTTCTTT. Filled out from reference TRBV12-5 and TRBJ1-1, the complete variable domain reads DARVTQTPRHKVTEMGQEVTMRCQPILGHNTVFWYRQTMMQGLELLAYFRNRAPLDDSGMPKDRFSAEMPDATLATLKIQPSEPRDSAVYFCASGLGVSEAFFGQGTRLTVV.

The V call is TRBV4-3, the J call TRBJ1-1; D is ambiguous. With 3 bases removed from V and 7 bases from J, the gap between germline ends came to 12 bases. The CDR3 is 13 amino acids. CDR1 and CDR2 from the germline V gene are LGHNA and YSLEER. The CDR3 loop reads CASSQDYSFEAFF. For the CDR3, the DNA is TGCGCCAGCAGCCAGGACTACAGTTTTGAAGCTTTCTTT.

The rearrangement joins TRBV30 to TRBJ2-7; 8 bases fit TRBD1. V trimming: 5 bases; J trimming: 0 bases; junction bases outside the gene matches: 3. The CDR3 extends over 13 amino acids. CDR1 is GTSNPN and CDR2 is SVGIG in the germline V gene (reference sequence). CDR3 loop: CAWDRGNSYEQYF. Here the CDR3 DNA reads TGTGCCTGGGACAGGGGTAACTCCTACGAGCAGTACTTC.

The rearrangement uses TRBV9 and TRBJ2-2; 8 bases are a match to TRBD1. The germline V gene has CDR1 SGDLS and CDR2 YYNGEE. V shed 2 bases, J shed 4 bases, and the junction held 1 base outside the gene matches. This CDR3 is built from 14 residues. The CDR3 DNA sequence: TGTGCCAGCAGCGTGGACAGGGCCACCGGGGAGCTGTTTTTT. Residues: CASSVDRATGELFF.

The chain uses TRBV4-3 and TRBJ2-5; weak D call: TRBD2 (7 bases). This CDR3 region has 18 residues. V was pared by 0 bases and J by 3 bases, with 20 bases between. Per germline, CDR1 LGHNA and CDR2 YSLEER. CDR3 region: CASSQDWRTGGQEETQYF. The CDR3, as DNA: TGCGCCAGCAGCCAAGACTGGAGGACGGGGGGCCAGGAAGAGACCCAGTACTTC.

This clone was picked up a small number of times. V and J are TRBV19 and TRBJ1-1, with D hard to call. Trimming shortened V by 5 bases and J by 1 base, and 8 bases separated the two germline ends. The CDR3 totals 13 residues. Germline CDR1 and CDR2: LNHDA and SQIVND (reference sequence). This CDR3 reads CASSVEWNTEAFF. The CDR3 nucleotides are TGTGCCAGTAGTGTGGAGTGGAACACTGAAGCTTTCTTT.

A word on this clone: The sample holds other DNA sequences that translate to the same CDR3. The CDR3 region has the DNA TGTGCCTGGAGTGTAATGGAAGGCTATGGCTACACCTTC. Translated, it gives CAWSVMEGYGYTF. The chain employs TRBV30 and TRBJ1-2; D not certain. The CDR3 sequence is 13 residues long. The V gene's germline CDR1 is GTSNPN and CDR2 SVGIG (reference sequence). V gave up 0 bases and J gave up 4 bases, with 9 bases separating them.

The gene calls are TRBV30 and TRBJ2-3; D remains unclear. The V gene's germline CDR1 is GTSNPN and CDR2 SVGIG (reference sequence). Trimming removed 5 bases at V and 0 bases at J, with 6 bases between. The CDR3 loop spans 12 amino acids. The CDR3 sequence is CAWATSTDTQYF. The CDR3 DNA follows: TGTGCCTGGGCTACTAGCACAGATACGCAGTATTTT. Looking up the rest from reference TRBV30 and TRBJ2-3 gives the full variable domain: SQTIHQWPATLVQPVGSPLSLECTVEGTSNPNLYWYRQAAGRGLQLLFYSVGIGQISSEVPQNLSASRPQDRQFILSSKKLLLSDSGFYLCAWATSTDTQYFGPGTRLTVL.

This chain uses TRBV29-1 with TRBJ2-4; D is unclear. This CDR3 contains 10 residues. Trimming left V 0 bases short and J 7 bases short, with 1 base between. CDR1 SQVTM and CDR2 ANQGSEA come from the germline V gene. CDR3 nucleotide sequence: TGCAGCGTTGAAGAGAACATTCAGTACTTC. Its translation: CSVEENIQYF.

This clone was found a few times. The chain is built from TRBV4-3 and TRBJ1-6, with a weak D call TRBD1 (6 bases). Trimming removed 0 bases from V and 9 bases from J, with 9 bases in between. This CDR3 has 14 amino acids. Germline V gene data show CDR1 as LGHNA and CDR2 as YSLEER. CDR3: CASSQDAGVSPLHF. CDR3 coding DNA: TGCGCCAGCAGCCAAGATGCAGGGGTTTCACCCCTCCACTTT.

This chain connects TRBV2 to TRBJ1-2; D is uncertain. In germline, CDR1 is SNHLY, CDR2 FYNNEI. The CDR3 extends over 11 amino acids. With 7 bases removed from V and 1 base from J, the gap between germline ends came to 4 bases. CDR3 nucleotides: TGTGCCAGCACGCATAACTATGGCTACACCTTC. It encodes CASTHNYGYTF.

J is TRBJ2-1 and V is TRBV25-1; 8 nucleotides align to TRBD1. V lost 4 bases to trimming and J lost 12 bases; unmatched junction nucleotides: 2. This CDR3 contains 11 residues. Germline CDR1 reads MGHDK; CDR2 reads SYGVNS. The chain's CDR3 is CASSVTGGQFF. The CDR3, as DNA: TGTGCCAGCAGTGTCACAGGGGGGCAGTTCTTC.

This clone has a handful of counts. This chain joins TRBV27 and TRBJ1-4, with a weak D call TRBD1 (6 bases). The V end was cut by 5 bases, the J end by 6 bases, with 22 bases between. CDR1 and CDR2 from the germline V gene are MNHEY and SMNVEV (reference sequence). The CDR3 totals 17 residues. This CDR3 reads CASSPLGRRDKDEKLFF. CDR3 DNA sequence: TGTGCCAGCAGTCCCCTCGGGAGAAGGGACAAGGATGAAAAACTGTTTTTT.

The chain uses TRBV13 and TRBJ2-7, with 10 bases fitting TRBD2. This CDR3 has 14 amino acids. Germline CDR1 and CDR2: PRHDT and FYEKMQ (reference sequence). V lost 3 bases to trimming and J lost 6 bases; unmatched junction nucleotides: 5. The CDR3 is CASSFGTSVGEQYF. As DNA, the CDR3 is TGTGCCAGCAGCTTTGGGACTAGCGTTGGCGAGCAGTACTTC. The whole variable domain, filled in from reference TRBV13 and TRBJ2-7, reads AAGVIQSPRHLIKEKRETATLKCYPIPRHDTVYWYQQGPGQDPQFLISFYEKMQSDKGSIPDRFSAQQFSDYHSELNMSSLELGDSALYFCASSFGTSVGEQYFGPGTRLTVT.